Below, 10 T cell receptor beta chains from the same sample are listed, as sequenced in a study of cytomegalovirus exposure and HLA in healthy donors. PCR employed 60 Vbeta and 13 Jbeta primers. TCRdb keeps only in-frame clones here, not all; method: immunoSEQ multiplex PCR. The sample yields tens of thousands of clones, more than 75% seen once. The sample comprised PBMCs. The receptors here all came from a woman between 45 and 60 years old in good health and CMV-seropositive.

The V gene is TRBV27, the J gene TRBJ1-1; unclear D gene. The length of the CDR3 is 13 residues. Germline V gene data show CDR1 as MNHEY and CDR2 as SMNVEV (reference sequence). V was cut by 5 bases and J by 5 bases, with 12 bases left in between. CDR3 coding DNA: TGTGCCAGCAGTGCACAGCTTGTGACTGAAGCTTTCTTT. Translating it yields CASSAQLVTEAFF.

The chain couples TRBV5-1 to TRBJ2-6, with 13 bases fitting TRBD2. The J segment lost 0 bases and the V segment lost 4 bases, leaving 4 bases of the junction unmatched. The CDR3 runs 18 residues. Germline values: CDR1 SGHRS, CDR2 YFSETQ. The CDR3 here is CASSHRTSGSSGANVLTF. CDR3 DNA: TGCGCCAGCAGCCACCGGACTAGCGGGAGCTCTGGGGCCAACGTCCTGACTTTC.

The chain recombines TRBV5-5 with TRBJ2-1; the match to TRBD1 covers 7 bases. Germline V gene data show CDR1 as SGHKS and CDR2 as YYEKEE (reference sequence). Losses at the gene ends were 0 bases for V and 7 bases for J; bases not matched to a gene: 1. This CDR3 region has 13 residues. The CDR3 DNA is TGTGCCAGCAGCTTGGACAGGGGAAATGAGCAGTTCTTC. Its translation is CASSLDRGNEQFF.

The chain employs TRBV7-9 and TRBJ1-5; 7 bases align to TRBD1. The CDR3 loop spans 13 amino acids. Trimming took 3 bases from V and 6 from J; bases not matched to a gene: 2. Germline CDR1 is SEHNR and CDR2 is FQNEAQ (reference sequence). The CDR3 here is CASSLRQGQPQHF. CDR3 nucleotide sequence: TGTGCCAGCAGCTTGAGACAGGGTCAGCCCCAGCATTTT.

CDR3 protein: CASSPRTDNSPLHF. DNA of the CDR3: TGCGCCAGCAGCCCAAGGACAGATAATTCACCCCTCCACTTT. J is TRBJ1-6 and V is TRBV5-1; D possibly corresponds to TRBD1 (6 bases). The CDR3 length is 14 residues. Germline V lookup: CDR1 SGHRS, CDR2 YFSETQ. Trimming took off 4 bases at V and 5 bases at J, with 10 bases between the two ends. Full variable domain (remainder filled in from reference TRBV5-1 and TRBJ1-6): KAGVTQTPRYLIKTRGQQVTLSCSPISGHRSVSWYQQTPGQGLQFLFEYFSETQRNKGNFPGRFSGRQFSNSRSEMNVSTLELGDSALYLCASSPRTDNSPLHFGNGTRLTVT.

In the case of this clone: Sequence at one end of the junction differs from germline and may be a read error. This sequence joins TRBV7-9 and TRBJ1-5; D not certain. From germline, CDR1 is SEHNR and CDR2 FQNEAQ (reference sequence). This CDR3 is 12 amino acids long. The CDR3 sequence is CSSSLGSQPQHF. Here the CDR3 DNA reads TGTTCCAGCAGCTTAGGGAGTCAGCCCCAGCATTTT. The entire variable domain, with the rest obtained from reference TRBV7-9 and TRBJ1-5, is as follows: DTGVSQNPRHKITKRGQNVTFRCDPISEHNRLYWYRQTLGQGPEFLTYFQNEAQLEKSRLLSDRFSAERPKGSFSTLEIQRTEQGDSAMYLCSSSLGSQPQHFGDGTRLSIL.

This chain links TRBV5-8 with TRBJ2-7, with 9 bases that match TRBD1. The CDR3 has 15 residues. Germline V CDR1 and CDR2: SGHTS, YDEGEE. The trim removed 4 bases at V and 0 bases at J, leaving 5 bases unmatched. CDR3 protein: CASSIGTGFSYEQYV. The CDR3 DNA is TGTGCCAGCAGCATCGGGACAGGGTTCTCCTACGAGCAGTACGTC.

V is TRBV5-1 and J is TRBJ2-7; tentatively, D is TRBD1 (6 bases). The CDR3 has 13 amino acids. Trimming removed 4 bases from V and 1 base from J, with 9 bases in between. CDR1 and CDR2 from the germline V gene are SGHRS and YFSETQ. The CDR3 here is CASSPGQSYEQYF. The CDR3 nucleotides read TGCGCCAGCAGCCCCGGACAGTCCTACGAGCAGTACTTC.

The chain is built from TRBV7-3 and TRBJ2-3; 8 bases are a match to TRBD2. The V gene's germline CDR1 is SGHTA and CDR2 FQGTGA. The CDR3 length is 16 residues. V dropped 5 bases and J dropped 3; count of bases not matched to a gene: 10. The CDR3 bases are TGTGCCAGCAGCCAAAAAAGCGGGGGAGGGACAGATACGCAGTATTTT. This gives the protein CASSQKSGGGTDTQYF.

The chain recombines TRBV9 with TRBJ2-3, with 8 nucleotides matching TRBD2. The germline gives CDR1 SGDLS, CDR2 YYNGEE. This CDR3 spans 17 amino acids. With 0 bases clipped from V and 5 bases from J, the junction kept 11 bases outside the gene matches. CDR3 sequence: CASSVDPHGGAVDTQYF. CDR3 bases: TGTGCCAGCAGCGTAGATCCCCACGGGGGGGCGGTAGATACGCAGTATTTT. The whole variable domain, remainder taken from reference TRBV9 and TRBJ2-3, is DSGVTQTPKHLITATGQRVTLRCSPRSGDLSVYWYQQSLDQGLQFLIQYYNGEERAKGNILERFSAQQFPDLHSELNLSSLELGDSALYFCASSVDPHGGAVDTQYFGPGTRLTVL.